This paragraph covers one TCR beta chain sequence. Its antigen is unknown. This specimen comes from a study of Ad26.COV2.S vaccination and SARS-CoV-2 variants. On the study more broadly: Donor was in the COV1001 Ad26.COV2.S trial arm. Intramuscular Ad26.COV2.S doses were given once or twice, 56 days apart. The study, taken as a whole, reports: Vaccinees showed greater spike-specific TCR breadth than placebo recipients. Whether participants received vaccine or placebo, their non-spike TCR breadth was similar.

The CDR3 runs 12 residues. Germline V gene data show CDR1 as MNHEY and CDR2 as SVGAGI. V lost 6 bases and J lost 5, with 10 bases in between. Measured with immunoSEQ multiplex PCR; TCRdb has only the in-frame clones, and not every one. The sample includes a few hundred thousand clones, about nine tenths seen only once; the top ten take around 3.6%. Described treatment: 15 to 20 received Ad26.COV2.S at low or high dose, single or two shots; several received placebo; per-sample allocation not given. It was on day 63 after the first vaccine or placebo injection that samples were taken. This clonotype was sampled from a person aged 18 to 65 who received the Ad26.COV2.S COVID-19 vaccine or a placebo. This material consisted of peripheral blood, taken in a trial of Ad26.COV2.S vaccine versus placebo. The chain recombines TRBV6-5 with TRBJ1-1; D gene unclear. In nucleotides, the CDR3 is TGTGCCAGCAGCCCCAGCTCAACTGAAGCTTTCTTT. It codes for CASSPSSTEAFF.